Presented here are 6 T cell receptor beta chains from one specimen sequenced in a study of shared clonotypes between healthy human individuals. The method was immunoSEQ multiplex PCR; TCRdb's version includes in-frame clones alone and lacks a portion of them. This table has roughly 2.4 million clones, 95% appearing once. What was sequenced was naive CD4+ T cells sorted from blood. Stated subset: CD45RA+ positively selected. These receptors were taken from a man aged 18 to 35 in good health.

The chain recombines TRBV5-5 with TRBJ1-2; D uncertain. Between the trimmed V and J ends, which lost 2 bases and 2 bases, there was a span of 7 bases. Germline V gene sequence: CDR1 SGHKS, CDR2 YYEKEE (reference sequence). The CDR3 totals 13 residues. This CDR3 reads CASSFAENYGYTF. In DNA form, the CDR3 reads TGTGCCAGCAGCTTCGCAGAAAACTATGGCTACACCTTC.

The gene calls are TRBV2 and TRBJ2-1; TRBD1 matches at 7 bases. This CDR3 has 14 amino acids. With V trimmed by 7 bases and J by 6 bases, 9 bases remained unmatched. Germline V gene data show CDR1 as SNHLY and CDR2 as FYNNEI. The CDR3 spells CASNIGQGVNEQFF. The DNA for the CDR3 is TGTGCCAGCAATATCGGCCAGGGGGTCAATGAGCAGTTCTTC.

For the CDR3, the DNA is TGTGCCAGTAGCAAGCTAGCGGGAACCTACGAGCAGTACTTC. This gives the protein CASSKLAGTYEQYF. J is TRBJ2-7 and V is TRBV19; 9 bases map to TRBD2. The CDR3 consists of 14 residues. J gave up 2 bases and V 6 bases, and 5 bases lay outside the gene matches. Germline CDR1 is LNHDA and CDR2 is SQIVND (reference sequence).

The J gene is TRBJ2-5, the V gene TRBV15; the D gene is possibly TRBD2 (5 bases). Per the germline V gene, CDR1 is LNHNV and CDR2 is YYDKDF (reference sequence). This CDR3 comprises 13 residues. CDR3 coding DNA: TGTGCAGCGGCAGATTCGTACCAAGAGACCCAGTACTTC. It is translated as CAAADSYQETQYF.

This chain uses TRBV27 with TRBJ1-2, with 7 positions matching TRBD1. Germline CDR1 is MNHEY and CDR2 is SMNVEV (reference sequence). The V segment lost 4 bases and the J segment 4 bases; nucleotides outside the gene matches: 6. The CDR3 is 14 residues long. CDR3 amino acids: CASSSRDRLYGYTF. In DNA, the CDR3 is TGTGCCAGCAGTTCCCGGGACAGACTCTATGGCTACACCTTC.

The chain couples TRBV9 to TRBJ1-1, with a weak D call TRBD1 (5 bases). V lost 0 bases to trimming and J lost 0 bases, with 9 bases between them. This CDR3 spans 15 amino acids. Germline V gene sequence: CDR1 SGDLS, CDR2 YYNGEE. In DNA, the CDR3 is TGTGCCAGCAGCGTAGCTGGGGGTTTGAACACTGAAGCTTTCTTT. As protein: CASSVAGGLNTEAFF.